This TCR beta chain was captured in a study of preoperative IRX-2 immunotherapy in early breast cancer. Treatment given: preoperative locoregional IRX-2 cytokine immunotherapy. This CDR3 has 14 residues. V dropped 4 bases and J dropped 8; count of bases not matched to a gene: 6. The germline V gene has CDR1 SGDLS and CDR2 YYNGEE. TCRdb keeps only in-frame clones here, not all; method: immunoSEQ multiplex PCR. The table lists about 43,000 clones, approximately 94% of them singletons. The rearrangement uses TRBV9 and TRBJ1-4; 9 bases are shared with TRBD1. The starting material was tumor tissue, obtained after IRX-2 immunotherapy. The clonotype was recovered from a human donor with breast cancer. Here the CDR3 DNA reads TGTGCCAGCAGCCCACAGGGGGCGCAGGAAAAACTGTTTTTT. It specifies CASSPQGAQEKLFF.